This entry features one T cell receptor beta chain sequence. What it binds is unknown. This sample was taken from a study of cytomegalovirus exposure and HLA in healthy donors. Regarding the study as a whole: Reportedly, cytomegalovirus status was diagnosed with high sensitivity and specificity. Within a later analysis, the majority of CMV-associated TCR beta chains appeared HLA-restricted. The authors assumed roughly uniform sequencing depth across donors for presence/absence analyses.

PCR was performed using 60 Vbeta and 13 Jbeta primers. This table comes from immunoSEQ multiplex PCR, and its TCRdb copy is limited to in-frame clones, with some not included. The repertoire has over 100,000 clones, approximately 70% of them found once; the top ten carry approximately 0.9%. The CDR3 contains 12 residues. Trimming cost V 4 bases and J 4 bases, with 10 bases left between them. Looked up from germline, CDR1 is SQVTM and CDR2 is ANQGSEA. The TCR was taken from a woman aged 25 to 39 in good health and CMV-seronegative. Sequenced: PBMCs. The rearrangement uses TRBV29-1 and TRBJ1-2; D is unresolved. The CDR3 DNA reads TGCAGCGTTGGAGGGAGCCTCTATGGCTACACCTTC. This codes for CSVGGSLYGYTF.